The next 9 T cell receptor beta chains were all read from a single sample in a study of cytomegalovirus exposure and HLA in healthy donors. PCR used 60 Vbeta primers and 13 Jbeta primers. Here immunoSEQ multiplex PCR was the method, and the copy in TCRdb shows in-frame clones only, minus some. The sample comprises more than 200,000 clones, approximately 87% of which are singletons, and about 1.2% rests with the top ten. Material for sequencing was PBMCs. The receptor source for this set is a human donor in good health.

V gene TRBV19 combines with J gene TRBJ2-1, with TRBD2 matching over 14 bases. CDR3 size: 17 residues. The V gene's germline CDR1 is LNHDA and CDR2 SQIVND (reference sequence). Losses at the gene ends were 5 bases for V and 3 bases for J; bases not matched to a gene: 6. The CDR3 sequence: CASSWGLAGVLYNEQFF. CDR3 sequence (DNA): TGTGCCAGTAGTTGGGGACTAGCGGGAGTGCTCTACAATGAGCAGTTCTTC.

CDR3 sequence reads: CASSIPGPDNQPQHF. Here the CDR3 DNA reads TGTGCCAGTAGTATACCAGGGCCCGACAATCAGCCCCAGCATTTT. The chain carries TRBV19 and TRBJ1-5; maybe TRBD1 (5 bases). Germline CDR1 and CDR2: LNHDA and SQIVND (reference sequence). CDR3 length equals 15 residues. Trimming pared 2 bases from V and 3 bases from J, leaving 11 bases between.

The rearrangement uses TRBV6-5 and TRBJ2-5; 10 bases align to TRBD1. The CDR3 sequence is 16 residues long. Germline CDR1 reads MNHEY; CDR2 reads SVGAGI. The junction had 8 bases not matched to a gene; V was cut back by 3 bases and J by 4 bases. The CDR3 spells CASSYSGTGARETQYF. Written as DNA, the CDR3 is TGTGCCAGCAGTTATTCCGGGACAGGGGCCAGAGAGACCCAGTACTTC.

The chain has TRBV7-8 and TRBJ2-7; the D gene is possibly TRBD2 (7 bases). Germline V lookup: CDR1 SGHVS, CDR2 FQNEAQ. The CDR3 loop spans 16 amino acids. Trimming stripped 1 base from V and 2 bases from J, with 15 bases between. CDR3 nucleotide sequence: TGTGCCAGCAGCTTAGGGTTAGGGGGGGGTACCTACGAGCAGTACTTC. Protein: CASSLGLGGGTYEQYF.

The rearrangement uses TRBV19 and TRBJ2-5, with 10 nucleotides matching TRBD1. This CDR3 is built from 16 residues. The J segment lost 2 bases and the V segment lost 3 bases, leaving 6 bases of the junction unmatched. Germline CDR1 is LNHDA and CDR2 is SQIVND (reference sequence). The CDR3 DNA follows: TGTGCCAGTAGTATGCTGGGACAGGGGCTTCAAGAGACCCAGTACTTC. Amino acids: CASSMLGQGLQETQYF.

The chain joins TRBV7-2 to TRBJ2-6; 9 nucleotides match TRBD1. The V gene end was trimmed by 5 bases and the J gene end by 4 bases; junction bases not matched to a gene: 12. Germline assignment: CDR1 SGHTA and CDR2 FQGNSA. The CDR3 is 18 residues long. The CDR3 nucleotides are TGTGCCAGCAGCGCAAGCCGGACAGGGGTATTCGGGGCCAACGTCCTGACTTTC. Protein product: CASSASRTGVFGANVLTF. Full variable domain (rest looked up from reference TRBV7-2 and TRBJ2-6): GAGVSQSPSNKVTEKGKDVELRCDPISGHTALYWYRQSLGQGLEFLIYFQGNSAPDKSGLPSDRFSAERTGGSVSTLTIQRTQQEDSAVYLCASSASRTGVFGANVLTFGAGSRLTVL.

This chain uses TRBV7-2 with TRBJ2-3; 7 bases match TRBD2. The J segment lost 2 bases and the V segment lost 0 bases, leaving 8 bases of the junction unmatched. CDR3 length: 17 residues. Germline values: CDR1 SGHTA, CDR2 FQGNSA. CDR3 in DNA: TGTGCCAGCAGCTTAGCGAGACCGGGACTATACACAGATACGCAGTATTTT. This translates into CASSLARPGLYTDTQYF.

The chain links TRBV6-5 to TRBJ1-2; no firm D call. The CDR3 is made up of 14 amino acids. V lost 6 bases to trimming and J lost 0 bases, with 11 bases between them. Germline lookup yields CDR1 MNHEY and CDR2 SVGAGI. The CDR3 sequence is CASSHSSANYGYTF. The CDR3 nucleotides read TGTGCCAGCAGCCACAGTTCAGCTAACTATGGCTACACCTTC.

This sequence joins TRBV4-1 and TRBJ2-7; possibly TRBD1 for D (6 bases). Trimming removed 0 bases at V and 6 bases at J, with 18 bases between. Germline CDR1 is MGHRA and CDR2 is YSYEKL. The CDR3 is 16 residues long. This chain's CDR3 is CASSQDKTGIPGEQYF. CDR3 DNA: TGCGCCAGCAGCCAAGATAAAACAGGGATCCCAGGCGAGCAGTACTTC.